This T cell receptor beta chain comes out of a study of OX40 agonist ivuxolimab in advanced cancers. TCRdb's table, derived via immunoSEQ multiplex PCR, lists solely in-frame clones and lacks some. The sample gives roughly 80,000 clones, 80% to 90% of which show up once; around 2% is in the top ten. Per the germline V gene, CDR1 is SEHNR and CDR2 is FQNEAQ (reference sequence). The CDR3 sequence is 14 residues long. Losses at the gene ends were 3 bases for V and 6 bases for J; bases not matched to a gene: 2. The receptor's source is an adult with an advanced solid tumor such as melanoma, head and neck, liver or kidney cancer. The rearrangement links TRBV7-9 to TRBJ1-3; 10 bases agree with TRBD1. The input for sequencing was CD4+ or CD8+ T cells sorted from blood, taken in a trial of the OX40 agonist ivuxolimab. The DNA for the CDR3 is TGTGCCAGCAGCTTTGGACAGGGGGTAAACACCATATATTTT. Amino acid sequence: CASSFGQGVNTIYF.